This T cell receptor beta chain derives from a study of cytomegalovirus exposure and HLA in healthy donors (TCRdb year 2017). With respect to the entire study: In an earlier analysis of under 750 of the donors, approximately 260 Gb of sequence data and 100 million or so unique TCR beta sequences from 150 million to 200 million T cells were reported. Rather than using new phenotypic data, the later analysis identified candidate immune exposures from TCR beta sequences and from how often those sequences occurred across donors. An earlier analysis of roughly 600 of the donors used high-throughput TCR beta sequencing to judge whether each TCR beta V gene segment behaved as functional or pseudogenic. To study patterns of TCR occurrence, a later analysis re-analyzed previously published TCR beta repertoires from 666 donors and added high-resolution HLA genotyping. To predict cytomegalovirus infection status, the study brought together high-throughput TCR immunosequencing, statistical association of individual TCRs with disease status, and machine learning. Of the roughly 400 genotyped donors, roughly 80% fell in the genetic ancestry cluster associated with self-reported Caucasian donors. Across 398 genotyped donors of the cohort, an average of roughly 250,000 unique TCR beta nucleotide sequences per donor were sequenced, and about a sixth of those sequences were non-productive. Every repertoire in the discovery cohort had been generated on one and the same sequencing platform. The number of typed donors differed by locus: 629-630 for A, B, C, DRB1 and DQB1; approximately 530 for DQA1; over 600 for DPA1; and 400 to 480 for DPB1. About 300 gigabases of sequencing data and 70 million to 95 million unique TCR sequences made up an early release that covered roughly 670 HLA-typed donors. Genome-wide SNP genotypes for about 65% of the roughly 670 donors were used in a later genetic analysis, which treated that subset as a discovery cohort. Both class I and class II loci were covered by HLA typing, at four-digit resolution. Using immunosequencing, the study profiled T cell repertoires from 500 to 800 subjects and related those repertoires to cytomegalovirus serostatus. Donor age, sex, ethnicity and CMV serostatus were collected together with the repertoire data. The study aimed to test whether signatures of past pathogen exposure could be identified by cataloging public T cell receptors. About 5 DR-DQ haplotypes were handled as single units for association and clustering, since linkage in the cohort was strong. Along with the approximately 620-subject first cohort, a separate validation cohort of 120 different subjects was used.

Here is what the overall study found, with its caveats: A later analysis reported that several top co-occurrence clusters appeared linked to parvovirus B19, influenza, CMV and Epstein-Barr virus. In a later genetic analysis, fewer N-insertions in productive TCRs were reported among donors in an Asian-associated ancestry cluster than the approximately 670-donor mean. A cluster of highly shared sequence variants was judged likely to represent a technical artifact of the sequencing pipeline. Specific HLA alleles were associated with more than 15,000 TCR beta sequences at a false discovery rate of 0.05 in a later analysis. A later genetic analysis associated a missense DCLRE1C variant with V-gene and J-gene trimming of TCR beta chains, and an independent cohort replicated the association. Three of the identified cytomegalovirus-associated TCR beta chains were confirmed in vitro to be specific for cytomegalovirus antigens. Most TCR sequences were observed very rarely across donors, whereas some public TCRs were present in many individuals. Roughly uniform sequencing depth across donors was assumed in presence/absence analyses, although this assumption may not hold. Strong co-occurrence of HLA alleles, especially DR and DQ, made assigning TCR associations to individual alleles difficult. The classifier was reported to diagnose cytomegalovirus status with high specificity and sensitivity in both the original and validation cohorts. Some IMGT-functional V segments, including TRBV6-2 and TRBV6-3, could not be told apart with the 87-base-pair reads, so those segments were excluded. Broadly in line with IMGT annotations, most TCR beta V segments showed up in productive rearrangements about 87% or about 30% of the time in an earlier analysis of roughly 590 of the donors. In the study, 150 to 200 TCR beta chains were listed as associated with cytomegalovirus. In a later analysis, the rate of TCR association differed among HLA loci, with DRB1 alleles having the most associated TCRs and HLA-C alleles having the fewest. The only immune exposure information available for the cohort was CMV serostatus. Because HLA typing was unavailable for some donors at each locus, only the typed subset was used in association tests. A further reported finding was that TCR beta sequences accurately predicted the HLA-A and HLA-B alleles for most subjects in the first cohort. This cohort had only TCR beta chains sequenced, and the lack of alpha or paired-chain data limited which features could be detected. It was suggested by the authors that the approach could potentially be generalized to other disease states and immunological phenotypes. Linkage disequilibrium might explain the correlated functional status among segregating V segments, but an unknown experimental factor could not be ruled out. According to a later analysis, most CMV-associated TCR beta chains appeared to be HLA-restricted, and the HLA associations seemed to be driven largely by CMV exposure. The earlier analysis of fewer than 750 of the donors excluded seventeen rarely observed V segments, including chromosome 9 orphons, because counts were too low. In a later analysis, HLA-associated TCR beta chains showed more clonal expansion and lower generation probabilities than non-associated chains that were equally common.

The library was built by means of the immunoSEQ multiplex PCR assay. For the multiplex PCR, a mixture combining 60 forward primers for TCR Vbeta segments and 13 reverse primers for TCR Jbeta segments was used. A multiplex PCR assay on genomic DNA amplified the CDR3 region of rearranged TCR beta genes. Amplified TCR beta libraries were sequenced as 87-base-pair reads on the Illumina HiSeq System. As for the authors' bioinformatics: In a later analysis, 70 million to 95 million unique TCR beta chains were counted across the roughly 670 repertoires, and roughly 9.9 million of these chains were shared by at least two donors. To remove PCR and sequencing errors, raw reads were error-corrected and collapsed into unique sequences using a nearest-neighbor algorithm that merged closely related sequences. To assign V, D and J gene segments, CDR3 sequences were aligned to IMGT reference sequences. Each retained sequence needed at least a six-nucleotide match to both a V gene segment and a J gene segment. Rearrangements were classified as productive when the CDR3 lacked stop codons and remained in frame with V and J, and all other rearrangements were classified as non-productive. Following IMGT convention, CDR3 was defined as the stretch from the second conserved V-encoded cysteine to the conserved J-encoded phenylalanine. The earlier analysis of about 590 of the donors excluded sequences that lacked an unambiguous match to a single V gene segment. In an earlier analysis of 587 of the donors, V segments were called functional above 56.7% productive rearrangements and were called segregating when the between-donor standard deviation exceeded 5%. A statistical classification framework was built to diagnose cytomegalovirus status from the catalog of TCR beta chain sequences. V and J gene assignment, in a later analysis, came from comparing TCR nucleotide sequences with IMGT/GENE-DB human TR gene sequences. Using the TCRdist pipeline, a later analysis assigned CDR3 sequences along with most-parsimonious VDJ recombination scenarios. In a later analysis, each TCR beta chain was defined by its CDR3 amino acid sequence together with its V-gene family, and reads without a unique V-gene family were excluded. To address suspected cross-contamination and a sequencing artifact, a later analysis removed 592 highly shared, low-generation-probability nucleotide sequences. In a later analysis, a clonal expansion index was calculated for each public chain from normalized within-repertoire ranks of inferred template counts. A later analysis computed generation probabilities with a VDJ recombination model fitted to out-of-frame rearrangements, and checked the results against IGoR. In a later analysis, hypergeometric tests were used to score TCR-TCR, TCR-HLA and TCR-CMV co-occurrence, with a repertoire-size bias correction applied to TCR pairs. False discovery rates were estimated in a later analysis by permuting HLA or CMV assignments 20 times. In a later analysis, co-occurring TCRs were grouped using DBSCAN, with TCRdist sequence similarity added in when clustering inside HLA-allele-positive subsets. Co-occurrence clustering excluded repertoires with fewer than 30,000 or more than 120,000 public chains, plus five with anomalous nucleotide sharing. The table was pulled from immuneACCESS by TCRdb, which kept in-frame rearrangements only. Such tables lose some clones; where checked, under half of the loss comes from unresolved V genes, and the rest has no known cause. V, J and clone size derive from that table, while D and trimming were established from the DNA sequence. This sample comprises 130,000 or so clones, approximately 61% of them detected only once. The ten largest clones capture approximately 2.5% of the sample.

The cohort was made up of approximately 670 healthy bone marrow donors. At the time of sampling, every cohort member was nominally healthy, though immune exposures that went unrecorded were likely present. The donor tested CMV seronegative and was one of the 352 seronegative cohort members. Every donor gave a peripheral blood sample, and the peripheral blood mononuclear cells from that sample were used for TCR beta sequencing. The Qiagen DNeasy Blood Extraction Kit was used to extract genomic DNA from the blood cell samples. As for this clone: Its target antigen remains unknown. The record has no base qualities; no much larger clone is one base away.

CDR1 and CDR2, per the germline V gene (reference sequence), are LNHNV and YYDKDF. Measured from the cysteine to the phenylalanine, the CDR3 is 16 residues long. The read is trimmed to its CDR3 DNA, 48 bases read in frame from base 1. Trimming takes 5 bases from V and 5 bases from J, and the germline ends sit 19 bases apart. In this chain, TRBV15 is recombined with TRBJ2-1; TRBD1 is possibly the D segment (6 matching bases). This TCR was sampled from a woman aged 40-49 years in good health and CMV-seronegative. The source material was PBMCs. The CDR3 reads as follows: CATSPYRDIAHNEQFF. The DNA reads as follows: TGTGCCACCAGCCCATACCGGGACATAGCTCACAATGAGCAGTTCTTC.